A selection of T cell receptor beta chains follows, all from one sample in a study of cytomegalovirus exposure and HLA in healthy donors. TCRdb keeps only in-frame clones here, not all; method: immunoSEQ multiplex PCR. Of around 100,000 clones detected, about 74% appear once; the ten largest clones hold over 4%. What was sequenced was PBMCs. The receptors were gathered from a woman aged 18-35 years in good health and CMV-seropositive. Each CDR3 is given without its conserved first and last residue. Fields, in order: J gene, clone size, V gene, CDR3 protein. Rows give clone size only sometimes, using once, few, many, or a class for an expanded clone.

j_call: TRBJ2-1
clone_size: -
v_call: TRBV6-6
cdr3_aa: ASTQTGLLLYNEQF

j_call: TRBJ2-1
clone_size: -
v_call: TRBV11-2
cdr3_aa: ASSLEGAGSSYNEQF

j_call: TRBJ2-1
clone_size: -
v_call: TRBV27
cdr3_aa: ASSFVGGYSYNEQF

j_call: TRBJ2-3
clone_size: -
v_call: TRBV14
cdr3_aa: ASSGLADSTDTQY

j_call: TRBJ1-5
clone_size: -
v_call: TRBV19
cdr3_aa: ASQIATGPSGNQPQH

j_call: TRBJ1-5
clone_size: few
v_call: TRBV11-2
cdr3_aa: ASSRSREQPQH

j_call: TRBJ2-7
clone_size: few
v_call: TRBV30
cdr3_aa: AWTGTGVYEQY

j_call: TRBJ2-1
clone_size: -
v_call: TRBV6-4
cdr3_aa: ASRPSGSYNEQF

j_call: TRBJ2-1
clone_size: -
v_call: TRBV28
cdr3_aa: ASSPGLAGPYNEQF

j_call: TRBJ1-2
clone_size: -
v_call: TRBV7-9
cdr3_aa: ASSLRDIYGYT

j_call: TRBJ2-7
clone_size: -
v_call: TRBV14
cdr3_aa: ASKGGNTYEQY

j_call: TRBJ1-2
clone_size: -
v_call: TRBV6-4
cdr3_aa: ASRQGHNYGYT

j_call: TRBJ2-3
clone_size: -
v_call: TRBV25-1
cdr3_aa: ASSESGDTQY

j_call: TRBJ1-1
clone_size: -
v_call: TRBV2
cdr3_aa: ASSAGLNTEAF

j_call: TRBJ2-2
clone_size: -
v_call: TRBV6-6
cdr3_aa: ASSPQLSGTGELF

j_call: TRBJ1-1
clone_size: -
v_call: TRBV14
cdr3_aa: ASSPLIRGEAF

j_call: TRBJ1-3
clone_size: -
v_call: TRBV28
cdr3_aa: ASTPGGSGNTIY

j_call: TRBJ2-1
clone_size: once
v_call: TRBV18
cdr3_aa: ASSPGRTYLTYNEQF

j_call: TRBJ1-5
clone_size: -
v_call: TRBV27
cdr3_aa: ASSFEGPNQPQH

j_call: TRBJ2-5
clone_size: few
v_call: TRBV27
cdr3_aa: ASSPPSGETQY

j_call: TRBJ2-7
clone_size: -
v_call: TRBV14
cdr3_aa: TSSQGLSYNYEQY

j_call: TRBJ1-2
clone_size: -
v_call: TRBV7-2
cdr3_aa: ATSRQGLYGYT

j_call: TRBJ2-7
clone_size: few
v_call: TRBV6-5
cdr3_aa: ASKLPGSSYEQY

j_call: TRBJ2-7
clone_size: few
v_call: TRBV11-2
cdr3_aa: ASSQGGDRYEQY

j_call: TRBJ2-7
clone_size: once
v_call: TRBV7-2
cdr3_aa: ASSLGSNGYYEQY

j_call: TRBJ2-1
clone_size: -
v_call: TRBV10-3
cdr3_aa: AIATGVNEQF

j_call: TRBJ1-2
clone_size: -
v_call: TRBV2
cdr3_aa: ASRTGQGIGYT

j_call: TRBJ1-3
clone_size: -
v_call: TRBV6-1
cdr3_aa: ASTGSAGTGNTIY

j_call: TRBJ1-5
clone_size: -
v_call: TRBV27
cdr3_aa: ASSKHPNQPQH

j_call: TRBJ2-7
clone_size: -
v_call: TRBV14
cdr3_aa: ASSNPGTDSYEQY

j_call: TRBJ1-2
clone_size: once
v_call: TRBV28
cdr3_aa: ASKQGARYGYT

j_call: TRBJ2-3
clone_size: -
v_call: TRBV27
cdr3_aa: ASNLLGGDSGTQY

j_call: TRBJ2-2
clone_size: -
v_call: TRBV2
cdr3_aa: ASSRRESGELF

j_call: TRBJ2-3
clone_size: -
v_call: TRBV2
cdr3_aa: ASSGGTGTDTQY

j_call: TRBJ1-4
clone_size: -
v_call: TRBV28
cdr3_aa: ASSSLSEEKLF

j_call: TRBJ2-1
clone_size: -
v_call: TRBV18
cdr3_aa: ASSPRGHPTSSYNEQF

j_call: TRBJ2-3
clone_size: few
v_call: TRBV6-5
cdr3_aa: ASSFRGDTQY

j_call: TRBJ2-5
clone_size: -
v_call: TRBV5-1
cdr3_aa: ASSLGQVGETQY

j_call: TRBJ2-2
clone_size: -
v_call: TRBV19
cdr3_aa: ASSSLDRTTGELF

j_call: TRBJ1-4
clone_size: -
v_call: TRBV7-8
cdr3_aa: ASSLPTGYEKLF

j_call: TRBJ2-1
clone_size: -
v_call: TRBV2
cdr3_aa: ARTASGIHNEQF

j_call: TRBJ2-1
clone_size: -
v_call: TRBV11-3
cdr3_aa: ASSLSGRTNEQF

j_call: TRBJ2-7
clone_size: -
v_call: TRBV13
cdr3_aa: ASSPRAGGHYEQY

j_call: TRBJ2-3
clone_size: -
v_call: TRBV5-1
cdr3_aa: ASSLDRQGASTDTQY

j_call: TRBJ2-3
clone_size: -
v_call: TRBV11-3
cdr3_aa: ASSQGGSGGTDTQY

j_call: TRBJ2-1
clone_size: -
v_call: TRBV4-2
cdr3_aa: ASSDAPGQGSNEQF

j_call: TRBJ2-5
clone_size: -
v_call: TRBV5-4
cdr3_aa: ASSPGVARETQY

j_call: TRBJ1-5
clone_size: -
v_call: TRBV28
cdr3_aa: ASSLNTGLPQH